Following are 4 T cell receptor beta chains from one sample sequenced in a study of T cell responses to AZD1222 COVID-19 vaccine. The data were produced by immunoSEQ multiplex PCR, yet TCRdb's version contains in-frame clones alone and is incomplete. The repertoire includes 130,000 or so clones, 85% of them detected once, and 6.5% to 8.5% sits in the top ten. The sequences come from peripheral blood, collected 28 days after the second dose of the MenACWY control vaccine. Receptors were obtained from an adult who received the MenACWY meningococcal vaccine as a control.

The chain is built from TRBV3-1 (or the pseudogene TRBV3-2) and TRBJ1-2; D not resolved. The V end lost 0 bases, the J end lost 3 bases, and 5 bases lay between the germline ends. Germline lookup yields CDR1 LGHDT and CDR2 YNNKEL (reference sequence). The CDR3 runs 13 residues. The CDR3, as DNA: TGTGCCAGCAGCCAAGATGAGGACTATGGCTACACCTTC. Translation: CASSQDEDYGYTF.

This chain joins TRBV4-3 and TRBJ1-1; D perhaps matches TRBD1 (5 bases). This CDR3 is 16 amino acids long. Germline CDR1 LGHNA, CDR2 YSLEER. V was shortened by 0 bases and J by 4 bases, with 15 bases between the two germline ends. The CDR3 DNA sequence: TGCGCCAGCAGCCAAGATCCCGGGGGGGGAGCCACTGAAGCTTTCTTT. The encoded protein is CASSQDPGGGATEAFF.

This chain uses TRBV5-1 with TRBJ1-2, with D unclear. Trimming left V 0 bases short and J 2 bases short, with 8 bases between. The CDR3 is 14 residues long. Per germline, CDR1 SGHRS and CDR2 YFSETQ. The CDR3 DNA is TGCGCCAGCAGCTTGGCGCCACAGAACTATGGCTACACCTTC. As protein: CASSLAPQNYGYTF.

The table lists this clone with a few counts. The V and J genes are TRBV5-6 and TRBJ1-2; no definite D call. CDR3 length equals 17 residues. Germline assignment: CDR1 SGHDT and CDR2 YYEEEE. V gave up 0 bases and J gave up 5 bases, with 20 bases separating them. The DNA of the CDR3 is TGTGCCAGCAGCTTGGAGACTCTACAGAGGGTTTGGTATGGCTACACCTTC. This encodes CASSLETLQRVWYGYTF.